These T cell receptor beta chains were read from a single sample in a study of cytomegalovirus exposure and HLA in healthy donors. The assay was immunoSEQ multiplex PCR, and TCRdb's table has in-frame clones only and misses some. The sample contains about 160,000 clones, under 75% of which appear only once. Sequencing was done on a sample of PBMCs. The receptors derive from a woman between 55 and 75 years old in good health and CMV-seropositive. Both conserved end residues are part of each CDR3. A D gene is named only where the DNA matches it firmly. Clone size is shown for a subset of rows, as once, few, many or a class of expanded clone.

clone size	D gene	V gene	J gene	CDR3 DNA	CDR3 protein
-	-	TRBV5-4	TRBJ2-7	TGTGCCAGCAGCCCCCCCCAGGGACATCACTACGAGCAGTACTTC	CASSPPQGHHYEQYF
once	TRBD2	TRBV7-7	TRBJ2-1	TGTGCTAGCAGCTTAGCAGCGGGGGGGTGGAATGAGCAGTTCTTC	CASSLAAGGWNEQFF
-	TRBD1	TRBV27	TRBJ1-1	TGTGCCAGCAGTTTATGGGGACAGTCATTGAACACTGAAGCTTTCTTT	CASSLWGQSLNTEAFF
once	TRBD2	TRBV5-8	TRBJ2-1	TGTGCCAGCATCTTCCGGCTAGCGGGAGCTGTAAACTACAATGAGCAGTTCTTC	CASIFRLAGAVNYNEQFF
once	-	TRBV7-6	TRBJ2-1	TGTGCCAGCAGCTTAGCCAGTTCCTACAATGAGCAGTTCTTC	CASSLASSYNEQFF
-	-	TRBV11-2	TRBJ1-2	TGTGCCAGCAGCTTAAGGAGTGGGGCCACTAACTATGGCTACACCTTC	CASSLRSGATNYGYTF
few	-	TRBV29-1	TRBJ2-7	TGCAGCACCCGGACAGCCACCTACGAGCAGTACTTC	CSTRTATYEQYF
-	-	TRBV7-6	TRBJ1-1	TGTGCCAGCAGCCCGCAGACAAGAAACACTGAAGCTTTCTTT	CASSPQTRNTEAFF
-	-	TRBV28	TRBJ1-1	TGTGCCAGCAGGGAATCACGGGCGGGAGTTTCTGAAGCTTTCTTT	CASRESRAGVSEAFF
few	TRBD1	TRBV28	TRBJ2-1	TGTGCCAGCAGTTTAATAGCAGGGGGTTTAATATGGGAGCAGTTCTTC	CASSLIAGGLIWEQFF
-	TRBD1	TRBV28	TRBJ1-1	TGTGCCAGCAGTTATGACAGGGGAGGCACTGAAGCTTTCTTT	CASSYDRGGTEAFF
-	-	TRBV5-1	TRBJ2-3	TGCGCCAGCAGCTTGGCCTTTACAGATACGCAGTATTTT	CASSLAFTDTQYF
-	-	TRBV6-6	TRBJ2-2	TGTGCCAGCAGTTACAATCAGGCCGGGGAGCTGTTTTTT	CASSYNQAGELFF
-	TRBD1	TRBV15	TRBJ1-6	TGTGCCACCAGCAGAGACCGGGGACAGCGTAATTCACCCCTCCACTTT	CATSRDRGQRNSPLHF